This T cell receptor beta chain is drawn from a study of blood T cell repertoires in COVID-19. V was trimmed by 0 bases and J by 0 bases, leaving 2 bases between them. This CDR3 contains 13 residues. Looked up from germline, CDR1 is SGHDN and CDR2 is FVKESK. Original analysis: Amplifying reference gene primers gave estimates of nucleated cell counts. This table comes from immunoSEQ multiplex PCR, and its TCRdb copy is limited to in-frame clones, with some not included. The DNA was the basis for D and trimming; V, J and clone size are from that table. The table records 150,000 to 250,000 clones, more than 75% of them present only once. The Seattle patients, enrolled during active infection, were followed longitudinally.

Sequencing used peripheral blood. This chain connects TRBV14 to TRBJ1-1; D gene ambiguous. The receptor was derived from a woman in her forties with COVID-19, enrolled during active disease. The CDR3 sequence: CASSQDLNTEAFF. The CDR3 DNA is TGTGCCAGCAGCCAAGACTTGAACACTGAAGCTTTCTTT.